This T cell receptor beta chain emerged from a study of beta chain features in type 1 diabetes (dated by TCRdb to the late 2010s). Turning to the overall study: Patients and healthy donors did not differ in mean age, gender distribution, total cell number or subset yield. A total of some 100,000,000 sorted cells were examined across all samples, and a strong correlation was observed between cell number per subset and RNA yield. Whereas all 30 or so donors provided naive and central memory subsets, regulatory and stem cell-like memory subsets were isolated from just 8 patients and roughly eight healthy donors. The study compared TCRB repertoires of sorted circulating CD4+ T cell subsets between recently diagnosed type 1 diabetes patients and matched healthy donors.

Here is what the overall study found, with its caveats: Fewer insertions and more nucleotide deletions at VDJ recombination sites were observed in patients with type 1 diabetes, implying thymic rearrangement abnormalities. Naive, central memory and regulatory TCRB repertoires appeared to be more similar among patients than among healthy donors. Only small numbers of individuals were included in the HLA sub-analyses, which left unresolved whether HLA type had any influence on TCRB rearrangement. Shorter templates might have been favored by PCR, but patient and control samples were amplified and corrected together, so both groups would have been affected equally by any skew. Type 1 diabetes patients showed a moderate but significant shortening of TCRB CDR3 length in all four CD4+ subsets. Because cDNA was sequenced instead of genomic DNA, activated cells with high expression could be over-represented, although the groups did not differ in activation or CD3 levels.

This clone was counted a few times. Its recognized antigen is unknown. Nothing much larger sits one base from this clone, and base qualities are not available. V has 8 bases trimmed and J has 5 bases trimmed; junction bases matching no gene number 12. Counted from cysteine to phenylalanine, this CDR3 has 14 amino acids. Here the CDR3 DNA is all that survives: 42 bases in frame from base 1. From a lookup of the germline V gene, CDR1 and CDR2 are SQVTM and ANQGSEA. Each donor gave one peripheral blood draw, approximately 110 mL on average, collected into heparinised tubes. A BD FACSAria II was used to sort naive, central memory, regulatory and stem cell-like memory CD4+ T cells with a panel that included CD45RO, CCR7, CD25, CD127, CD95 and CD27. A purity above 95% was achieved for all sorted populations. PBMCs were separated immediately by Lymphoprep density gradient centrifugation and were stained directly, without being cultured. So that batch effects would be minimized, each experiment stained and sorted samples in pairs, pairing one healthy donor with one patient.

The High Capacity cDNA Reverse Transcription Kit was used to reverse transcribe all of the isolated RNA, meaning that expressed TCRB transcripts were what got sequenced. Naive, central memory and regulatory T cell samples underwent deep immunoSEQ sequencing, averaging about 3.57 million total reads per sample. After sorted cells were lysed in RLT buffer, RNA was extracted with DNase-treated RNeasy Micro or Mini kits, with the choice depending on cell number. Each cell subset was processed on its own to prevent cross-contamination, while patient and healthy donor samples were processed together. The immunoSEQ multiplex PCR was used to amplify TCRB sequences from cDNA, generating 87-bp fragments that spanned the CDR3 region. The amplicons were sequenced using the Illumina HiSeq platform. On the authors' methods: Synthetic template baselines were used to correct PCR bias computationally, reads within Hamming distance 2 were collapsed, and singletons that could not be merged were discarded. Reads were aligned against IMGT so that V, D and J genes, CDR3 length and insertions or deletions at six rearrangement sites could be assigned. Within each subset, clonotype counts were normalized to sorted cell number, and only after that were true diversity and Gini coefficients computed with the tcR R package. The overlap coefficient, calculated on TCRB nucleotide sequences, was used to measure repertoire sharing. As a proxy for the pre-selection repertoire, out-of-frame TCRB sequences from naive cells were analyzed. TCRdb carries this immuneACCESS record with in-frame sequences only. Its versions omit some clonotypes, under half of them owing to an unresolved V gene in the studies checked, with the rest unexplained. Clonal size and the V and J genes are those of that table, whereas D and trimming came from the DNA. The sample table records about 300,000 clones; roughly 14% of these occur just once. Together, the top ten hold about 0.015% of the sample.

The TCR was taken from a woman aged 18-30 years with type 1 diabetes. Sequencing input: naive CD4+ T cells from blood. This sample's cell subset or site label indicates: true naive CD4+ T cells. Recombination connected TRBV29-1 to TRBJ2-1; 7 bases in the junction line up with TRBD2. The CDR3 protein is CSLSRRLAHNEQFF. The DNA sequence follows: TGCAGCCTCTCAAGACGACTAGCCCACAATGAGCAGTTCTTC.